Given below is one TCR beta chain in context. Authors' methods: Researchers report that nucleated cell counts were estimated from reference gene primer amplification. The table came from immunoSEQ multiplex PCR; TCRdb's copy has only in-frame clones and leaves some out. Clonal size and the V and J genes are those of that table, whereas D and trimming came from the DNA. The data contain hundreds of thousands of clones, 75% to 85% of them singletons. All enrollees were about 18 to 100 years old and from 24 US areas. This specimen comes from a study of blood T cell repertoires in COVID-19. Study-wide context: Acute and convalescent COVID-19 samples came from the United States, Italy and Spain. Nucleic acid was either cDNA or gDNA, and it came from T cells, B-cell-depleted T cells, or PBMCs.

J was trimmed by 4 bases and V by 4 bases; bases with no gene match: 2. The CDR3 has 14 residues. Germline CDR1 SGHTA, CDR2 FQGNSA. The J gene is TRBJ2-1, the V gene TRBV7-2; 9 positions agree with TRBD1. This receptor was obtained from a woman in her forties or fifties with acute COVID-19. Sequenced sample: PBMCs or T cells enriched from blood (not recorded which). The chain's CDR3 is CASSSGQGYNEQFF. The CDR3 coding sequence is TGTGCCAGCAGCTCAGGACAGGGGTACAATGAGCAGTTCTTC.